This T cell receptor (beta chain) derives from a study of lymphopenia after photon versus proton radiotherapy. General study results and limits: After the lymphocyte nadir, photon-treated repertoires showed oligoclonal expansion, especially of CD8+ Temra cells. Proton therapy kept repertoires fairly stable, unlike photons, which gained effector/memory cells. Post-nadir TCR diversity decline inversely tracked overall survival among those who died. Survival link was tested only in deceased patients; proton benefit remains a possibility.

V lost 6 bases and J 7 bases, leaving 16 bases between the germline ends. CDR3 length: 13 amino acids. Germline values: CDR1 SNHLY, CDR2 FYNNEI. Using immunoSEQ multiplex PCR, the repertoire was profiled, and TCRdb retains in-frame clones only, with some absent. In the table there are thousands of clones, almost 90% of which are singletons. With regard to this clone: Antigen unknown.

Sequenced material: peripheral blood, taken from a patient treated with photon-based radiotherapy. This TCR was recovered from a man aged 80 or over with cholangiocarcinoma. The chain combines TRBV2 with TRBJ2-7; D possibly uses TRBD1 or TRBD2 (6 bases each). The CDR3 nucleotides are TGTGCCAGCAGCCTACTCCAGGGGAGGGAGCAGTACTTC. It encodes CASSLLQGREQYF.